This T cell receptor beta chain was documented in a study of blood T cell repertoires in COVID-19. This CDR3 region has 12 residues. Germline V gene data show CDR1 as SQVTM and CDR2 as ANQGSEA. V lost 4 bases and J lost 4, with 8 bases in between. Clones were sequenced by immunoSEQ multiplex PCR, and TCRdb holds only the in-frame ones, with some missing. The data show 280,000 or so clones, 85% seen once. Cohorts were based on clinical histories the participants reported. The receptor was isolated from a woman aged 45-65 years who had recovered from COVID-19. This sequence joins TRBV29-1 and TRBJ1-5; D ambiguous. The sample was PBMCs or T cells enriched from blood (not recorded which). CDR3 bases: TGCAGCGTTGTCACGGGGAATCAGCCCCAGCATTTT. Protein: CSVVTGNQPQHF.